Sequencing of this T cell receptor (beta chain) was carried out in a study of T-cell reconstitution after alpha-beta-depleted transplantation in children. The germline V gene has CDR1 SGHRS and CDR2 YFSETQ. This CDR3 spans 14 amino acids. Trimming stripped 2 bases from V and 4 bases from J, with 11 bases between. This clonotype was counted only a few times. Molecular barcoding with unique molecular identifiers was used for the TCRbeta library. TCRdb re-derived calls from the PCR reads in MiXCR, one entry per CDR3 protein. The table has roughly 300,000 distinct CDR3 sequences, under 13% seen once. This specimen was PBMCs from the stem cell graft donor, taken from the stem cell graft. The chain couples TRBV5-1 to TRBJ2-3, with D possibly called TRBD1 or TRBD2 (5 bases each). The clonotype was recovered from a human donor who donated a stem cell graft to a child with acute lymphoblastic leukemia. The CDR3 region is CASSFGRDADTQYF. The CDR3 nucleotides read TGCGCCAGCAGCTTTGGTAGGGACGCAGATACGCAGTATTTT.